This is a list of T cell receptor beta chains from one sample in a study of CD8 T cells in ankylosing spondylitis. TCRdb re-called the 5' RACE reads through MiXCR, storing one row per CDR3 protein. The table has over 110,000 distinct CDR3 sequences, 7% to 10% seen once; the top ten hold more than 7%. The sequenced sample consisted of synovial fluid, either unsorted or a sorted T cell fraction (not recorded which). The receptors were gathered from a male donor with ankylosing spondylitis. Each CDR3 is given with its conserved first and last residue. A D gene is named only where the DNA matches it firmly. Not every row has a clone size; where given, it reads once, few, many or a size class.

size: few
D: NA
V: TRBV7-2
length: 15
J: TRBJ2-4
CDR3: CASSLGGTQSNIQYF
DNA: TGTGCCAGCAGCTTAGGGGGGACCCAAAGCAACATTCAGTACTTC

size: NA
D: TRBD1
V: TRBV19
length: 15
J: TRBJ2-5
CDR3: CASRERTGGWETQYF
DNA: TGTGCCAGTAGGGAAAGAACAGGGGGCTGGGAGACCCAGTACTTC

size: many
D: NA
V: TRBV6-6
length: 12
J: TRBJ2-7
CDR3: CASSYAGGEQYF
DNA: TGTGCCAGCAGTTACGCCGGGGGCGAGCAGTACTTC

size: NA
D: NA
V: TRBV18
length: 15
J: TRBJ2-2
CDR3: CASSATSDSTGELFF
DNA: TGTGCCAGCTCCGCAACGAGCGACTCCACCGGGGAGCTGTTTTTT

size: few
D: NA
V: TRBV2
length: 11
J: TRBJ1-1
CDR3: CASSYSFEAFF
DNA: TGTGCCAGCAGCTACAGCTTTGAAGCTTTCTTT

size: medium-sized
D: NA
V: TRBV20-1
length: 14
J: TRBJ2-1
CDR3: CSARGQGRYNEQFF
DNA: TGCAGTGCTAGAGGGCAGGGACGGTACAATGAGCAGTTCTTC

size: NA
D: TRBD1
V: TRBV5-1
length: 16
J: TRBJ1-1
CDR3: CASRKDRAGMNTEAFF
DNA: TGCGCCAGCAGGAAGGACAGGGCGGGGATGAACACTGAAGCTTTCTTT

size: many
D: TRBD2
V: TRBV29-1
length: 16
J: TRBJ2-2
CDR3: CSVEAPGTTRSGELFF
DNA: TGCAGCGTTGAAGCCCCCGGGACTACTAGGTCCGGGGAGCTGTTTTTT

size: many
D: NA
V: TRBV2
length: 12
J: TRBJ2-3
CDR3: CASSDFTDTQYF
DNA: TGTGCCAGCAGCGATTTCACAGATACGCAGTATTTT

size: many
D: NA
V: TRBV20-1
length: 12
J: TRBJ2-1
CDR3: CSARSEYNEQFF
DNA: TGCAGTGCTAGGTCGGAGTACAATGAGCAGTTCTTC

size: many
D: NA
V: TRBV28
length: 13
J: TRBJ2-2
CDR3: CASDSSLTGELFF
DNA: TGTGCCAGCGACTCGTCTCTCACCGGGGAGCTGTTTTTT

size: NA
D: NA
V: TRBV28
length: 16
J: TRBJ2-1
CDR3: CASSLVSSGTYNEQFF
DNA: TGTGCCAGCAGTTTAGTTAGTAGCGGAACCTACAATGAGCAGTTCTTC

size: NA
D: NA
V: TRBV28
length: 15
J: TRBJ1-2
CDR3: CASGSPGLANYGYTF
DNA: TGTGCCAGCGGGAGCCCTGGTTTAGCTAACTATGGCTACACCTTC

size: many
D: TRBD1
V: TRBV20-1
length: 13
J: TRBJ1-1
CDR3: CSARALTGGEAFF
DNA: TGCAGTGCTAGAGCTTTAACAGGGGGGGAAGCTTTCTTT

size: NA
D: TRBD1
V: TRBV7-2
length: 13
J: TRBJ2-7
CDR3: CASSSRPGGEQYF
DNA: TGTGCCAGCAGCTCACGCCCAGGGGGCGAGCAGTACTTC

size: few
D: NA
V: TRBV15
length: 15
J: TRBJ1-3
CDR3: CATSRPRGFGNTIYF
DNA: TGTGCCACCAGCAGGCCCAGAGGCTTTGGAAACACCATATATTTT

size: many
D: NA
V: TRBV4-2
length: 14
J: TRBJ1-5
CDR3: CASSQGQFNQPQHF
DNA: TGTGCCAGCAGCCAAGGACAGTTCAATCAGCCCCAGCATTTT

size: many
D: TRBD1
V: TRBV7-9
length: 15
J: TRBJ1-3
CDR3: CASSPQGASGNTIYF
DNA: TGTGCCAGCAGCCCACAGGGGGCATCTGGAAACACCATATATTTT

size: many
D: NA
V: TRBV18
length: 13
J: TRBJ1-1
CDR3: CASSHDANTEAFF
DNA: TGTGCCAGCTCACATGATGCCAACACTGAAGCTTTCTTT

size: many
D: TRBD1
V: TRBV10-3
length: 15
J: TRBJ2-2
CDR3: CAISPGQGYTGELFF
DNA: TGTGCCATCAGCCCGGGACAGGGTTACACCGGGGAGCTGTTTTTT

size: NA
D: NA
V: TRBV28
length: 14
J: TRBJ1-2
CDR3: CASSSPWKNYGYTF
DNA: TGTGCCAGCAGTTCCCCGTGGAAGAACTATGGCTACACCTTC

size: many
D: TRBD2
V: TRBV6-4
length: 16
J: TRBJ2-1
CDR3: CASSLTSGRGYNEQFF
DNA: TGTGCCAGCAGCCTCACTAGCGGGAGAGGATACAATGAGCAGTTCTTC

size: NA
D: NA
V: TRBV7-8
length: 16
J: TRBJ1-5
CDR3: CASSFDRGYSNQPQHF
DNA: TGTGCCAGCAGCTTTGACCGGGGCTATAGCAATCAGCCCCAGCATTTT

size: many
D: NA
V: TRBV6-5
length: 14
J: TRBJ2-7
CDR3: CASSYPQNYHEQYF
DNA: TGTGCCAGCAGTTACCCCCAAAACTACCACGAGCAGTACTTC

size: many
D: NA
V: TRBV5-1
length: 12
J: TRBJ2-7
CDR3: CASRSPLYEQYF
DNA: TGCGCCAGCAGGAGTCCCCTTTACGAGCAGTACTTC

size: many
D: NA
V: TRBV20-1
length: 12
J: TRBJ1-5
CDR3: CSARGHNQPQHF
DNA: TGCAGTGCTAGGGGCCACAATCAGCCCCAGCATTTT

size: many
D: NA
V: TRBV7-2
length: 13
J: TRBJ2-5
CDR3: CASSLGPRETQYF
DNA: TGTGCCAGCAGCTTAGGGCCGAGGGAGACCCAGTACTTC

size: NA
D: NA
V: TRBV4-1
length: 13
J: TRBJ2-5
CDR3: CASSRTPQETQYF
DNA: TGCGCCAGCAGCCGGACACCTCAAGAGACCCAGTACTTC

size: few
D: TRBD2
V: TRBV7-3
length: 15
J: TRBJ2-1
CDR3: CASSLSGGNYNEQFF
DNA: TGTGCCAGCAGCTTGAGCGGGGGCAACTACAATGAGCAGTTCTTC

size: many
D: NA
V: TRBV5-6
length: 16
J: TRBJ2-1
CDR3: CASSQGTETGFNEQFF
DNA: TGTGCCAGCAGCCAAGGAACAGAGACAGGTTTTAATGAGCAGTTCTTC

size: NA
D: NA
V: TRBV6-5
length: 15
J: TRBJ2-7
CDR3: CASSFHSGAPYEQYF
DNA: TGTGCCAGCAGTTTTCATTCAGGGGCTCCCTACGAGCAGTACTTC

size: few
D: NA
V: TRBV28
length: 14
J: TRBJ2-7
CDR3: CASRKGGSSYEQYF
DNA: TGTGCCAGCAGGAAAGGGGGGAGTAGCTACGAGCAGTACTTC

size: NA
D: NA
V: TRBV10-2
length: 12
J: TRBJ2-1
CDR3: CASSVVDNEQFF
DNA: TGCGCCAGCAGTGTTGTAGACAATGAGCAGTTCTTC

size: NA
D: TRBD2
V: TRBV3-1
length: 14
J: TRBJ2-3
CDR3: CASSPSGVRDTQYF
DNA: TGTGCCAGCAGCCCCAGCGGGGTAAGAGATACGCAGTATTTT

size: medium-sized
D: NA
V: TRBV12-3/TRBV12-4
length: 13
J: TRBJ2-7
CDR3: CASSRDPSYEQYF
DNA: TGTGCCAGCAGTCGAGACCCTTCCTACGAGCAGTACTTC

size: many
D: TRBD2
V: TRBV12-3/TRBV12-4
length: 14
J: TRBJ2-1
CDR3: CASSLREENSEQFF
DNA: TGTGCCAGCAGTTTGCGGGAGGAGAATAGTGAGCAGTTCTTC

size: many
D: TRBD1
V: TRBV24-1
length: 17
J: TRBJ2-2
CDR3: CATSDPTDRGIPGELFF
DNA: TGTGCCACCAGTGATCCCACGGACAGGGGGATACCCGGGGAGCTGTTTTTT

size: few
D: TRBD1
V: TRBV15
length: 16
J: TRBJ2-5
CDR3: CATSRPGTGGEETQYF
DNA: TGTGCCACCAGCAGACCCGGGACAGGGGGCGAAGAGACCCAGTACTTC

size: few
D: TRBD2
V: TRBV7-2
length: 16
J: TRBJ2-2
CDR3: CASSFTGGANTGELFF
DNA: TGTGCCAGCAGCTTCACGGGAGGGGCTAACACCGGGGAGCTGTTTTTT

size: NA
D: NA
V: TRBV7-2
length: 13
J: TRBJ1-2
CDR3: CASSLRGADGYAF
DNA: TGTGCCAGCAGCTTAAGAGGAGCGGATGGCTACGCCTTC

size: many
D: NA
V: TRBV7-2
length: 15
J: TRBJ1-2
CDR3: CASSPRQTLYYGYTF
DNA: TGTGCCAGCAGCCCTAGACAGACTCTTTACTATGGCTACACCTTC

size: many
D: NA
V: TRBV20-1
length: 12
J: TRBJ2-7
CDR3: CSAGGVLYEQYF
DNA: TGCAGTGCAGGGGGTGTCCTCTACGAGCAGTACTTC

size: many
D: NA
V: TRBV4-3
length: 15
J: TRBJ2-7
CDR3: CASSQSAATVYEQYF
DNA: TGCGCCAGCAGCCAATCTGCGGCCACCGTCTACGAGCAGTACTTC

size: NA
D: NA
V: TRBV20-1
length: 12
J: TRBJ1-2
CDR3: CSASYGVNGYTF
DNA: TGCAGTGCCAGCTATGGAGTGAATGGCTACACCTTC

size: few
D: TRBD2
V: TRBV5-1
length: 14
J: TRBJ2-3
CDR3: CASSLGGGGRAQYF
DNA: TGCGCCTCCTCTCTCGGCGGGGGGGGCAGGGCGCAGTATTTT

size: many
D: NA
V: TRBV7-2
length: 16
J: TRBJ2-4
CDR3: CASSSLNRVGANIQYF
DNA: TGTGCCAGCAGCTCCCTGAACAGGGTCGGGGCAAACATTCAGTACTTC

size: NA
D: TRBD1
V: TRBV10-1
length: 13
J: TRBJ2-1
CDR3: CASSRDRVNEQFF
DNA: TGCGCCAGCAGTAGGGACAGGGTGAATGAGCAGTTCTTC

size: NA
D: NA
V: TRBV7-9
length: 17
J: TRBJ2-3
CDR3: CASSLRSGAGGTDTQYF
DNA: TGTGCCAGCAGCTTAAGGTCCGGGGCAGGGGGCACAGATACGCAGTATTTT

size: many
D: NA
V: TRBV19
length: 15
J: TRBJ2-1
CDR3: CASSIQGQGGNEQFF
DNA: TGTGCCAGTAGTATACAGGGGCAGGGTGGGAATGAGCAGTTCTTC

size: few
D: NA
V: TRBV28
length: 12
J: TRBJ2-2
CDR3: CASSDGPRELFF
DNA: TGTGCCAGCAGCGACGGGCCCCGGGAGCTGTTTTTT

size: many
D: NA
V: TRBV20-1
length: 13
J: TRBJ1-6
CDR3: CSAGTEPWAPLHF
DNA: TGCAGTGCTGGGACGGAACCCTGGGCGCCCCTCCACTTT

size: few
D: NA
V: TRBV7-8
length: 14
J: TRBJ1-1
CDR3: CASSLIGSYTEAFF
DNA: TGTGCCAGCAGCTTAATCGGCAGCTACACTGAAGCTTTCTTT

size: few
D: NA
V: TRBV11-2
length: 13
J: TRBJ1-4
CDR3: CASSPAPNEKLFF
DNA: TGTGCCAGCAGCCCTGCTCCTAATGAAAAACTGTTTTTT

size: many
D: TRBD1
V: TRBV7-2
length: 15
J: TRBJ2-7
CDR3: CASSPLQGRLNEQYF
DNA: TGTGCCAGCAGCCCCCTACAGGGGCGATTGAACGAGCAGTACTTC

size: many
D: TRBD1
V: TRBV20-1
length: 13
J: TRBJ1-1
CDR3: CSGRQGMNTEAFF
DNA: TGCAGTGGTAGACAGGGCATGAACACTGAAGCTTTCTTT

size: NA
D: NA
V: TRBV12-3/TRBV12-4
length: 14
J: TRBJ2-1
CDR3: CASARTLSYNEQFF
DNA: TGTGCCAGCGCCCGGACTCTATCCTACAATGAGCAGTTCTTC

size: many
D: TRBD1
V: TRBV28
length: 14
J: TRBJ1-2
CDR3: CASHPVRDSYGYTF
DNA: TGTGCCAGTCATCCCGTCCGGGACAGCTATGGCTACACCTTC

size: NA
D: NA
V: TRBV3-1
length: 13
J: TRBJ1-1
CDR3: CASSQWETFEAFF
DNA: TGTGCCAGCAGCCAGTGGGAGACCTTTGAAGCTTTCTTT

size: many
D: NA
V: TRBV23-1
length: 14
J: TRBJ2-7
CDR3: CASSHNVGEFEQYF
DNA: TGCGCCAGCAGTCATAATGTCGGGGAGTTCGAGCAGTACTTC

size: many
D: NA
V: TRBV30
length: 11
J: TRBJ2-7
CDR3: CAWSVGVEQYF
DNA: TGTGCCTGGAGTGTAGGAGTAGAGCAGTACTTC